Described below is a single T cell receptor (beta chain) sequence and its context. The antigen remains undetermined. The table came from immunoSEQ multiplex PCR; TCRdb's copy has only in-frame clones and leaves some out. Of 90,000 to 130,000 clones listed, roughly nine tenths are singletons. The data stem from a study of PD-1 blockade in classical Hodgkin lymphoma. Study in general: Each patient was given nivolumab 3 mg/kg through a vein every 2 weeks.

Brentuximab vedotin exposure varied, and every patient relapsed after autologous stem cell transplantation. Best overall response was complete response, partial response or progressive disease in these relapsed/refractory classical Hodgkin lymphoma patients. General study points: Nivolumab initiated under 1 year post-ASCT led to patient exclusion.

This specimen consisted of peripheral blood mononuclear cells (PBMCs), obtained before the second cycle of nivolumab. This clonotype originated in a human donor with classical Hodgkin lymphoma.

CDR3 in DNA: TGTGCCAGCATCCGAGGCCACTTCTCTGGCTACACCTTC. Its protein product is CASIRGHFSGYTF. This chain connects TRBV28 to TRBJ1-2; D ambiguous. The V gene's germline CDR1 is MDHEN and CDR2 SYDVKM. Trimming left V 7 bases short and J 7 bases short, with 16 bases between. The CDR3 runs to 13 residues.